The 9 T cell receptor beta chains in this list originate from one sample, sequenced in a study of T-cell memory formation after mild COVID-19. TCRdb re-analysed the 5' RACE reads in MiXCR, keeping a single row per CDR3 protein. This sample yields 250,000 to 300,000 distinct CDR3 sequences, of which roughly 18% are seen a single time; under 30% belongs to the top ten. Specimen: PBMCs or a T cell subset sorted from them (not recorded which). Receptors were obtained from a man aged 18 to 30 who had mild COVID-19 (a few samples of this study predate the infection). Cell type and time point are not known.

The CDR3 DNA is TGCGCCAGCAGCTTCGGCCGACTAGCGGGGACAGATACGCAGTATTTT. This translates into CASSFGRLAGTDTQYF. The rearrangement uses TRBV5-1 and TRBJ2-3; 11 bases map to TRBD2. The germline V gene encodes CDR1 SGHRS and CDR2 YFSETQ. The CDR3 loop spans 16 amino acids. V trimming: 2 bases; J trimming: 3 bases; junction bases outside the gene matches: 5.

This clonotype was seen at least ten times. This chain joins TRBV4-1 and TRBJ1-6; D unclear. There are 15 residues in the CDR3. Trimming shortened V by 0 bases and J by 8 bases, and 11 bases separated the two germline ends. Germline-derived CDR1 and CDR2 are MGHRA and YSYEKL. Here the CDR3 reads CASSQEPSGYSPLHF. CDR3 sequence (DNA): TGCGCCAGCAGCCAAGAACCATCGGGGTATTCACCCCTCCACTTT.

This clonotype has more than one count but fewer than ten. Just one base apart from a much larger clone, this may be a read error. This chain joins TRBV5-1 and TRBJ2-2; tentatively, D is TRBD2 (5 bases). Germline values: CDR1 SGHRS, CDR2 YFSETQ. This CDR3 spans 13 amino acids. The CDR3 is CASSLDHTGELYF. CDR3 nucleotide sequence: TGCGCCAGCAGCTTGGACCACACCGGGGAGCTGTATTTT.

This clonotype has just a few counts. The V gene is TRBV7-2, the J gene TRBJ2-1; 11 positions agree with TRBD1. CDR3 length: 16 residues. The germline CDR1 and CDR2 sequences are SGHTA and FQGNSA. V lost 5 bases, J lost 10 bases, and 13 bases stayed unmatched. The CDR3 region has the DNA TGTGCCAGCAGCCTAGACGGACAGGGGGCTCTCAGGGAGCAGTTCTTC. Protein sequence: CASSLDGQGALREQFF.

Ten or more counts support this clonotype. The rearrangement links TRBV7-2 to TRBJ2-3; 13 bases are a match to TRBD2. CDR1 and CDR2 (germline): SGHTA, FQGNSA. J gave up 3 bases and V 6 bases, and 3 bases lay outside the gene matches. This CDR3 comprises 15 residues. The CDR3 reads CASRGLAGNTDTQYF. The CDR3 nucleotides read TGTGCCAGCAGGGGACTAGCGGGGAATACAGATACGCAGTATTTT. Together with reference TRBV7-2 and TRBJ2-3, the CDR3 gives the full variable domain: GAGVSQSPSNKVTEKGKDVELRCDPISGHTALYWYRQSLGQGLEFLIYFQGNSAPDKSGLPSDRFSAERTGGSVSTLTIQRTQQEDSAVYLCASRGLAGNTDTQYFGPGTRLTVL.

Only a few counts were recorded for this clonotype. This CDR3 is CASSFSGGTYTEAFF. The CDR3 region has the DNA TGCGCCAGCAGCTTTTCAGGGGGTACGTACACTGAAGCTTTCTTT. The chain employs TRBV5-1 and TRBJ1-1, with 7 nucleotides matching TRBD1. The CDR3 covers 15 residues. The V segment lost 2 bases and the J segment 3 bases; nucleotides outside the gene matches: 7. From germline, CDR1 is SGHRS and CDR2 YFSETQ.

V is TRBV12-3 or TRBV12-4 and J is TRBJ1-1; 8 nucleotides match TRBD1. The J segment lost 11 bases and the V segment lost 5 bases, leaving 10 bases of the junction unmatched. The CDR3 has 13 residues. The CDR3 loop reads CASSPTGVLRAFF. CDR3 DNA sequence: TGTGCCAGCAGTCCGACAGGGGTTCTAAGGGCTTTCTTT.

This clonotype was seen only a few times. The chain combines TRBV7-9 with TRBJ2-7; no clear D gene. The CDR3 length is 14 residues. Per the germline V gene, CDR1 is SEHNR and CDR2 is FQNEAQ (reference sequence). V was clipped by 1 base and J by 1 base, with 8 bases between them. CDR3 sequence: CASSLGARSYEQYF. Written as DNA, the CDR3 is TGTGCCAGCAGCTTAGGGGCGCGGTCCTACGAGCAGTACTTC.

This clonotype was seen only a few times. The chain carries TRBV19 and TRBJ2-5, with a tentative D call TRBD2 (6 bases). The CDR3 sequence is 14 residues long. The germline CDR1 and CDR2 sequences are LNHDA and SQIVND (reference sequence). V gave up 5 bases and J gave up 5 bases, with 15 bases separating them. CDR3 DNA sequence: TGTGCCAGTAGTGACGCGGGGATGGGGGAGACCCAGTACTTC. Its protein is CASSDAGMGETQYF.